Detailed here is one T cell receptor beta chain. Its specific antigen is unknown. The input lacks base qualities; no much larger clone sits a single base away. Library preparation used 5' RACE. Data came from an Illumina HiSeq 2000. A universal primer binding site was introduced by template switching, and a unique molecular identifier was present in the final cDNA, enabling accurate counting of TCR cDNA molecules. Specific primers in the conserved constant-segment region were used to synthesize first-strand cDNA for TCR alpha and beta chains. To control for contamination, every cDNA library carried two barcodes: a SMART-Mk sample barcode plus Illumina barcodes. Two successive PCR steps introduced TruSeq adapter sequences along with Illumina sample barcodes. The TCR alpha and beta cDNA libraries were sequenced on the Illumina HiSeq platform using custom primers. Per the authors' processing: Unique molecular identifiers were extracted from raw reads with MiGEC, and CDR3 positions were determined with MiXCR. For each individual, recombination models were inferred using an EM algorithm with the repgenHMM and IGoR tools. Shared clonotype analysis was performed with the tcR package in R, normalizing sharing by the product of cloneset sizes. Out-of-frame nonproductive sequences were analyzed to study raw recombination free of thymic and clonal selection effects. The public sequencing data were trimmed at Q25 with fastp and processed into clonotypes with MiXCR by TCRdb, which kept only in-frame beta chains. Every distinct CDR3 protein forms one entry, paired with its most common genes and DNA. TCRdb, not the original authors, processed these V and J calls. Recorded for this sample are approximately 230,000 distinct CDR3 sequences; approximately 5.9% of them occurred a single time. The ten most abundant clones make up about 15% of the sample.

Every donor was a healthy Caucasian. Three pairs of female monozygotic twins, all aged roughly 18 to 29 years, were included in the twin cohort. CD4+ and CD8+ T cell populations were isolated with positive isolation kits from Invitrogen. The entry originates in a study of identical twins (dated by TCRdb to the mid-2010s). Turning to the overall study: The study deep-sequenced TCR alpha and beta repertoires from monozygotic twins, unrelated adults of various ages and cord blood to test whether fetal clonotypes persist. To rule out contamination, the twin experiments were replicated at different times with different library preparation protocols. The investigation overall reported the following: Out-of-frame TCR alpha sharing in monozygotic twins was systematically underestimated by recombination models, whereas sharing between unrelated individuals was in agreement with the recombination models. Because the same donors could not be followed over many years, the conclusions depended on cross-sectional statistical analysis. Fewer insertions were carried by abundant cord blood beta clonotypes; a weaker similar trend was observed in young adult naive repertoires, while no such trend was observed in memory repertoires. Zero-insertion analyses could be partly confounded by invariant T cells such as MAIT and iNKT, though diverse VJ usage argued against such confounding for most clonotypes. In beta out-of-frame sequences, excess twin sharing was weaker, because having fewer shared sequences lowered the signal-to-noise ratio. Out-of-frame TCR alpha sequences shared between twins showed an excess of low generation-probability sequences compared with coincidental sharing between unrelated individuals.

Inclusive of the bounding cysteine and phenylalanine, the CDR3 is 16 residues long. Of all the DNA, just the CDR3 is kept, 48 bases in frame from base 1. Ends trimmed: V by 6 bases, J by 8 bases; bases unmatched to a gene: 18. Looking up the germline V gene yields CDR1 SQVTM and CDR2 ANQGSEA. The sample also formed part of further work on T cells expressing NK-cell markers. Looking at the second paper: Three sorted T-cell subsets (CD3+CD56+NKG2C+, CD3+CD56+NKG2C- and CD3+CD56-NKG2C+) from under 10 donors had their TCR beta-chain repertoires profiled. Seven of the eight sequenced donors were HCMV-seropositive and one was HCMV-seronegative. To restrict sorting to alphabetaTCR-expressing T cells, an anti-gammadeltaTCR antibody was added in several experiments. In over five donors, the dominant CD3+CD56+NKG2C+ clonotypes were among the top 10 CD8+ clonotypes and accounted for about 1.0-7.5% of CD8+ T cells. Those dominant clonotypes were again the most abundant among CD3+CD56-NKG2C+ cells in a handful of donors, at roughly 25-60.1%. Whether the expanded NKG2C-expressing T cell clones were specific for HCMV antigens was left unclear. The eight sequenced donors were randomly selected healthy volunteers, three men and five women. To determine HCMV serostatus, a commercial ELISA kit was used to detect HCMV-specific IgG in serum. MIGEC was used to demultiplex reads and group reads by UMI, and MiTCR was used to assemble and quantify clonotypes. Only TCR cDNA sequences supported by at least two reads were kept to exclude erroneous sequences. The tcR package was used for downstream repertoire analysis, and clonotypes were matched between fractions using CDR3 nucleotide sequence together with V segment. VDJmatch was used to annotate antigen specificity against VDJdb, with one amino acid substitution allowed in CDR3.

This sequence was found in a woman between 18 and 30 years old in good health. Sequencing input: CD8+ T cells sorted from blood. This receptor chain uses TRBV29-1 and TRBJ2-1; TRBD2 fits 8 bases in the junction. The CDR3 here reads CSVSGLAGKWSDEQFF. The sequenced DNA: TGCAGCGTATCAGGGTTAGCGGGGAAATGGAGCGATGAGCAGTTCTTC.